A single TCR beta chain is shown here with its context. The antigen remains unidentified. With a much larger clone just one base away, this may be a read error. The CDR3 sequence is 11 residues long. The V and J ends lost 4 bases and 1 base respectively, with 2 bases between them. CDR1 is SGHRS, CDR2 YFSETQ, per germline. Full-length variable regions came from constant-region reverse primers plus semi-nested Nested Universal Primer A PCR. TCRdb called the 5' RACE reads again in MiXCR, with one record for every CDR3 protein. The sample shows roughly 9,000 distinct CDR3 sequences, about a sixth of them seen only once. Memory CD4+ cells were defined as CD4+CD45RO+CD25-. Overall study results and limits: Larger-cohort validation covered only one TCR beta V-J rearrangement. Greatest tumor Treg TCR overlap was with tumor naive CD4+ cells.

The chain carries TRBV5-1 and TRBJ2-5; D remains ambiguous. The TCR originated in a female donor with breast cancer. The material sequenced was memory CD4+ T cells sorted from blood. Subset given: memory CD4+ T cells, CD4+CD45RO+CD25-. The CDR3 loop reads CASSTQETQYF. For the CDR3, the DNA is TGCGCCAGCAGCACCCAAGAGACCCAGTACTTC.